Each of the 2 T cell receptor beta chains below was sequenced from the same sample in a study of beta chain features in type 1 diabetes. Findings and limits, study-wide: Shorter TCRB CDR3s, moderately but significantly so, were found in Type 1 diabetes patients in all four CD4+ subsets.

As every portion of the isolated RNA was reverse transcribed, the sequencing read expressed TCRB transcripts. The table came from immunoSEQ multiplex PCR; TCRdb's copy has only in-frame clones and leaves some out. The sample records about 700,000 clones, roughly 13% being singletons. Their antigens are not known. The specimen was naive CD4+ T cells from blood. The receptor source for this set is a man between 18 and 35 years old with type 1 diabetes.

This clone has more than one count but fewer than ten. CDR3 sequence: CASSSPGHMNTGELFF. CDR3 nucleotides: TGTGCCAGCAGCTCCCCCGGGCATATGAACACCGGGGAGCTGTTTTTT. The rearrangement links TRBV11-3 to TRBJ2-2; D gene ambiguous. The V gene's germline CDR1 is SGHNT and CDR2 YENEEA. The CDR3 extends over 16 amino acids. Deletions cut 4 bases from V and 1 base from J, with 13 bases between. Drawing the rest from reference TRBV11-3 and TRBJ2-2, the complete variable domain is EAGVVQSPRYKIIEKKQPVAFWCNPISGHNTLYWYLQNLGQGPELLIRYENEEAVDDSQLPKDRFSAERLKGVDSTLKIQPAELGDSAVYLCASSSPGHMNTGELFFGEGSRLTVL.

Only a few counts were recorded for this clone. This sequence joins TRBV20-1 and TRBJ1-1, with D uncertain. The V end lost 4 bases, the J end lost 3 bases, and 6 bases lay between the germline ends. Germline CDR1 is DFQATT and CDR2 is SNEGSKA (reference sequence). CDR3 length: 11 residues. The CDR3 here is CSAMGHTEAFF. The CDR3 nucleotides are TGCAGTGCTATGGGCCACACTGAAGCTTTCTTT.